Listed below are T cell receptor beta chains from one sample, sequenced in a study of blood T cell repertoires in COVID-19. Produced via immunoSEQ multiplex PCR; TCRdb's table is partial and in-frame only. The sample has a few hundred thousand clones, about 90% seen once. The sample consisted of peripheral blood. These receptors all stem from a woman aged 60-70 years with COVID-19, enrolled during active disease. CDR3s include the opening cysteine and the closing phenylalanine or tryptophan. Each record gives: V gene, D gene, J gene, CDR3 DNA, CDR3 protein. A D gene is named only where the DNA matches it firmly.

TRBV3-1/TRBV3-2	-	TRBJ2-5	TGTGCCAGCAGCCAATTACGCGACCAAGAGACCCAGTACTTC	CASSQLRDQETQYF
TRBV14	-	TRBJ2-7	TGTGCCAGCAGCCACCCTGGGGGGGGCGACTACGAGCAGTACTTC	CASSHPGGGDYEQYF
TRBV30	-	TRBJ1-6	TGTGCCTGGAGAGCGGACCTATATTCACCCCTCCACTTT	CAWRADLYSPLHF
TRBV3-1/TRBV3-2	TRBD1	TRBJ1-2	TGTGCCAGCAGCACTGCACAGGGGGCATATGGCTACACCTTC	CASSTAQGAYGYTF
TRBV19	-	TRBJ1-5	TGTGCCAGTAGTCCTCTCGGGCAGCCCCAGCATTTT	CASSPLGQPQHF
TRBV7-2	-	TRBJ2-7	TGTGCCAGCAGCTTAAGTTTCACTGAACAGTACTTC	CASSLSFTEQYF
TRBV27	TRBD1	TRBJ1-2	TGTGCCAGCAGTTTGCGGGACAGGGGATTTGGCTACACCTTC	CASSLRDRGFGYTF
TRBV27	-	TRBJ2-3	TGTGCCAGCAGTTGGGGAGATCCTAGCACAGATACGCAGTATTTT	CASSWGDPSTDTQYF
TRBV4-1	-	TRBJ1-2	TGCGCCAGCAGCCAAGACAGGGTTCGGGACTATGGCTACACCTTC	CASSQDRVRDYGYTF
TRBV4-2	-	TRBJ2-7	TGTGCCAGCAGCCATGCAACCCCGGGACTGGCTTACGAGCAGTACTTC	CASSHATPGLAYEQYF
TRBV5-1	-	TRBJ2-1	TGCGCCAGCAGCTCACGGGGGAACTCCTACAATGAGCAGTTCTTC	CASSSRGNSYNEQFF
TRBV7-9	-	TRBJ1-5	TGTGCCAGCAGCTTATGGAGTGATCAGCCCCAGCATTTT	CASSLWSDQPQHF
TRBV5-4	-	TRBJ1-4	TGTGCCAGCAGCCAGACAATATCAACTAATGAAAAACTGTTTTTT	CASSQTISTNEKLFF
TRBV28	-	TRBJ2-5	TGTGCCAGCAGTCCGCAAGAGACCCAGTACTTC	CASSPQETQYF
TRBV27	TRBD2	TRBJ2-1	TGTGCCAGCAGTTTATCCGGGGGGGTCGGGAATGAGCAGTTCTTC	CASSLSGGVGNEQFF
TRBV5-1	-	TRBJ1-1	TGCGCCAGCAGCTTCGCAGAGAACACTGAAGCTTTCTTT	CASSFAENTEAFF
TRBV5-1	-	TRBJ2-5	TGCGCCAGCAGAACACAAGAGACCCAGTACTTC	CASRTQETQYF
TRBV6-5	TRBD1	TRBJ1-1	TGTGCCAGCAGTTACGGACAGGGGGCGGACACTGAAGCTTTCTTT	CASSYGQGADTEAFF
TRBV28	-	TRBJ1-5	TGTGCCAGCAGTTTTCAGTTGTTGTCACAGTTTCACAATCAGCCCCAGCATTTT	CASSFQLLSQFHNQPQHF
TRBV19	TRBD1	TRBJ1-5	TGTGCCAGTAGTATTCCGACAGGGGTGGGCACTCAGCCCCAGCATTTT	CASSIPTGVGTQPQHF
TRBV19	TRBD1	TRBJ1-4	TGTGCCAGTAGTATGAGGACAGGGGGGTCCCAGGAGGAAAAACTGTTTTTT	CASSMRTGGSQEEKLFF
TRBV3-1/TRBV3-2	-	TRBJ1-2	TGTGCCAGCAGCCAAGATATGAGGCGGGGGGTGGATGGCTACACCTTC	CASSQDMRRGVDGYTF
TRBV9	-	TRBJ1-4	TGTGCCAGCAGCGTAGACCCCTCTGGTTGGGGGGGCTGTTTTCACTCCACTCGAAAACTGTTTTTT	CASSVDPSGWGGCFHSTRKLFF
TRBV7-2	TRBD2	TRBJ2-7	TGTGCCAGCAGCTCTACTAGCGGAAACTCCTACGAGCAGTACTTC	CASSSTSGNSYEQYF
TRBV19	TRBD1	TRBJ1-2	TGTGCCAGTAAAAGTGCCAGGGGGCGCAGTGGCTACACCTTC	CASKSARGRSGYTF
TRBV6-5	TRBD1	TRBJ2-2	TGTGCCAGCAGTCGACAGGGGCCAAACACCGGGGAGCTGTTTTTT	CASSRQGPNTGELFF